These 15 T cell receptor beta chains were all obtained from the same sample, sequenced in a study of Graves' ophthalmopathy and Graves' hyperthyroidism. RNA transcripts yielded amplified TCR beta CDR3 regions. HTBI primers were used in a first-round RT-PCR, which preceded a second-round multiplex PCR. One entry per CDR3 protein, called by TCRdb with MiXCR from the multiplex PCR reads. The table has fewer than 400,000 distinct CDR3 sequences, about a sixth seen once. The sequencing sample was made of peripheral blood. These receptors were obtained from a woman between 18 and 30 years old with Graves' ophthalmopathy.

This clonotype was seen ten or more times. The V and J genes are TRBV6-5 and TRBJ2-5; D is ambiguous. Trimming left V 0 bases short and J 5 bases short, with 10 bases between. The germline V gene encodes CDR1 MNHEY and CDR2 SVGAGI. The CDR3 loop spans 14 amino acids. The DNA for the CDR3 is TGTGCCAGCAGTTACTCTCTCGGGTGGGAGACCCAGTACTTC. Amino acid sequence: CASSYSLGWETQYF.

The sample holds many counts of this clonotype. The chain recombines TRBV2 with TRBJ1-3; D possibly corresponds to TRBD1 (5 bases). The CDR3 spans 15 residues. The germline V and J ends were trimmed by 1 base and 4 bases, with 11 bases remaining between them. Germline lookup yields CDR1 SNHLY and CDR2 FYNNEI. CDR3 in DNA: TGTGCCAGCAGTGAAGGTCCCAGGGTGGGAAACACCATATATTTT. This translates into CASSEGPRVGNTIYF. Full variable domain (outside the CDR3, taken from reference TRBV2 and TRBJ1-3): EPEVTQTPSHQVTQMGQEVILRCVPISNHLYFYWYRQILGQKVEFLVSFYNNEISEKSEIFDDQFSVERPDGSNFTLKIRSTKLEDSAMYFCASSEGPRVGNTIYFGEGSWLTVV.

The sample holds many counts of this clonotype. The V and J genes are TRBV20-1 and TRBJ1-1, with D hard to call. Deletions cut 5 bases from V and 2 bases from J, with 15 bases between. This CDR3 has 14 amino acids. Germline-derived CDR1 and CDR2 are DFQATT and SNEGSKA (reference sequence). This chain's CDR3 is CSAPPKYLNTEAFF. CDR3 coding DNA: TGCAGTGCTCCCCCCAAGTATCTAAACACTGAAGCTTTCTTT.

The V gene is TRBV12-3 or TRBV12-4, the J gene TRBJ2-7, with D perhaps matching TRBD1 (6 bases). This CDR3 contains 14 residues. Trimming pared 6 bases from V and 3 bases from J, leaving 15 bases between. CDR3 DNA sequence: TGTGCCAGCAGCTTTACAGGGTTAGACTACGAGCAGTACTTC. Its protein product is CASSFTGLDYEQYF.

This clonotype appeared many times. This rearrangement joins TRBV6-2 or TRBV6-3 to TRBJ2-7, with a tentative D call TRBD2 (6 bases). The V and J ends lost 4 bases and 1 base respectively, with 11 bases between them. Germline CDR1 is MNHEY and CDR2 is SVGEGT. This CDR3 comprises 14 residues. The CDR3 DNA is TGTGCCAGCAGTTCCTACCGGGAGTCCTACGAGCAGTACTTC. This codes for CASSSYRESYEQYF.

This clonotype was seen repeatedly, ten times or more. The chain couples TRBV10-3 to TRBJ2-7; no definite D call. Germline V gene sequence: CDR1 ENHRY, CDR2 SYGVKD. V lost 4 bases and J lost 6, with 10 bases in between. The CDR3 loop spans 12 amino acids. CDR3 protein: CAISAPSAEQYF. CDR3 nucleotide sequence: TGTGCCATCAGTGCCCCATCCGCCGAGCAGTACTTC.

This clonotype was observed at least ten times. This chain links TRBV28 with TRBJ2-7; possible D gene TRBD1, 6 bases. The germline V gene encodes CDR1 MDHEN and CDR2 SYDVKM. The ends were cut back, 6 bases at V and 5 bases at J, with 11 bases in the middle. This CDR3 comprises 12 residues. The CDR3 nucleotides read TGTGCCAGCAGCCCCGGACAGAACGAGCAGTACTTC. It translates to CASSPGQNEQYF.

This clonotype was counted many times. J is TRBJ1-5 and V is TRBV14; TRBD1 is a possible D gene (6 bases). The germline CDR1 and CDR2 sequences are SGHDN and FVKESK. CDR3 length equals 14 residues. Trimming removed 2 bases at V and 3 bases at J, with 8 bases between. The CDR3: CASSQRGVNQPQHF. The DNA for the CDR3 is TGTGCCAGCAGCCAAAGGGGGGTCAATCAGCCCCAGCATTTT.

This clonotype has at least ten counts. The V and J genes are TRBV29-1 and TRBJ2-5; tentatively, D is TRBD1 (7 bases). Looked up from germline, CDR1 is SQVTM and CDR2 is ANQGSEA. This CDR3 is built from 12 residues. Trimming stripped 3 bases from V and 5 bases from J, with 10 bases between. The CDR3 loop is CSVDRGRETQYF. Here the CDR3 DNA reads TGCAGCGTTGACAGGGGGAGGGAGACCCAGTACTTC.

This clonotype was observed at least ten times. The CDR3 DNA reads TGTGCCAGCAGAACCCCCGGGACAGGGATTTACGAGCAGTACTTC. This sequence encodes CASRTPGTGIYEQYF. V usage is TRBV6-2 or TRBV6-3 and J usage is TRBJ2-7, with 9 positions matching TRBD1. This CDR3 has 15 residues. Germline values: CDR1 MNHEY, CDR2 SVGEGT. The V and J ends lost 6 bases and 4 bases, in that order; junction bases with no gene match: 10.

This clonotype appeared many times. The chain recombines TRBV4-1 with TRBJ2-7; 10 nucleotides match TRBD2. With 1 base clipped from V and 3 bases from J, the junction kept 3 bases outside the gene matches. This CDR3 has 15 amino acids. Germline V gene sequence: CDR1 MGHRA, CDR2 YSYEKL. The CDR3 nucleotides read TGCGCCAGCAGCCAAGCACTAGCGGGGAGCTACGAGCAGTACTTC. This translates into CASSQALAGSYEQYF.

This clonotype has a count of ten or more. The chain recombines TRBV5-5 with TRBJ2-7; 8 bases are a match to TRBD1. J lost 1 base, V lost 1 base, and 7 bases had no gene match. Germline loops: CDR1 SGHKS, CDR2 YYEKEE (reference sequence). The CDR3 is made up of 16 amino acids. The chain's CDR3 is CASSLSPGQVSYEQYF. CDR3 DNA: TGTGCCAGCAGCTTGTCTCCGGGACAGGTTTCCTACGAGCAGTACTTC. Combining the CDR3 with reference TRBV5-5 and TRBJ2-7 gives the whole variable domain DAGVTQSPTHLIKTRGQQVTLRCSPISGHKSVSWYQQVLGQGPQFIFQYYEKEERGRGNFPDRFSARQFPNYSSELNVNALLLGDSALYLCASSLSPGQVSYEQYFGPGTRLTVT.

This clonotype was found many times. The rearrangement joins TRBV6-2 or TRBV6-3 to TRBJ1-1; TRBD1 aligns across 7 bases. Germline CDR1 MNHEY, CDR2 SVGEGT. With V trimmed by 5 bases and J by 0 bases, 9 bases remained unmatched. The CDR3 spans 16 residues. The DNA for the CDR3 is TGTGCCAGCAGTACGGGACAGACCCTTATGAACACTGAAGCTTTCTTT. It specifies CASSTGQTLMNTEAFF.

This clonotype was observed at least ten times. The J gene is TRBJ1-5, the V gene TRBV7-6, with a possible D match to TRBD1 (6 bases). There are 14 residues in the CDR3. Trimming took 6 bases from V and 3 from J, leaving 12 bases between them. Per the germline V gene, CDR1 is SGHVS and CDR2 is FNYEAQ. The CDR3 reads CASSPQGINQPQHF. The CDR3 coding sequence is TGTGCCAGCAGTCCACAGGGAATCAATCAGCCCCAGCATTTT. The full variable domain, its missing parts supplied by reference TRBV7-6 and TRBJ1-5, is GAGVSQSPRYKVTKRGQDVALRCDPISGHVSLYWYRQALGQGPEFLTYFNYEAQQDKSGLPNDRFSAERPEGSISTLTIQRTEQRDSAMYRCASSPQGINQPQHFGDGTRLSIL.

The chain couples TRBV2 to TRBJ2-5; unclear D gene. Germline CDR1 is SNHLY and CDR2 is FYNNEI. The CDR3 covers 14 residues. V was shortened by 4 bases and J by 4 bases, with 13 bases between the two germline ends. This CDR3 reads CASSGLRGRETQYF. In DNA form, the CDR3 reads TGTGCCAGCAGTGGATTGCGAGGACGAGAGACCCAGTACTTC.